This passage covers 27 T cell receptor beta chains from one sample sequenced in a study of T cell responses to AZD1222 COVID-19 vaccine. Repertoires were generated with immunoSEQ multiplex PCR, while TCRdb's copy carries only in-frame clones and drops some. The table includes some 80,000 clones, 65% to 80% detected once. The sample here was peripheral blood, taken 28 days after the second dose of the MenACWY control vaccine. These receptors were taken from an adult who received the MenACWY meningococcal vaccine as a control.

The V gene is TRBV24-1, the J gene TRBJ2-5; D is possibly TRBD1 (5 bases). V was pared by 1 base and J by 5 bases, with 16 bases between. Germline V gene sequence: CDR1 KGHDR, CDR2 SFDVKD. CDR3 length: 16 residues. In DNA form, the CDR3 reads TGTGCCACCAGTGATTTCTCAGACAGTGGTGTGGAGACCCAGTACTTC. This translates into CATSDFSDSGVETQYF.

The gene calls are TRBV9 and TRBJ1-3; D possibly corresponds to TRBD1 (6 bases). The germline CDR1 and CDR2 sequences are SGDLS and YYNGEE. With 4 bases removed from V and 0 bases from J, the gap between germline ends came to 14 bases. This CDR3 spans 16 amino acids. DNA for the CDR3: TGTGCCAGCAGCCCCAGGGGTATCGACTCTGGAAACACCATATATTTT. This translates into CASSPRGIDSGNTIYF.

The chain couples TRBV7-6 to TRBJ1-1; unclear D gene. CDR3 size: 13 residues. Deletions cut 1 base from V and 0 bases from J, with 3 bases between. Germline CDR1 SGHVS, CDR2 FNYEAQ. In nucleotides, the CDR3 is TGTGCCAGCAGCTTAGACGTGAACACTGAAGCTTTCTTT. Protein product: CASSLDVNTEAFF.

CDR3 DNA: TGTGCCAGCAGTGCCGGGACTAGCGGGGGGGCCGCCAAAAACATTCAGTACTTC. Residues: CASSAGTSGGAAKNIQYF. This chain joins TRBV2 and TRBJ2-4, with 16 nucleotides matching TRBD2. The CDR3 is made up of 18 amino acids. V shed 4 bases, J shed 1 base, and the junction held 4 bases outside the gene matches. CDR1 SNHLY and CDR2 FYNNEI come from the germline V gene.

The chain uses TRBV11-1 and TRBJ1-1; D gene ambiguous. The CDR3 runs to 15 residues. CDR1 and CDR2 from the germline V gene are SGHAT and FQDESV (reference sequence). V was clipped by 3 bases and J by 1 base, with 12 bases between them. CDR3 DNA: TGTGCCAGCAGCTTTGGCGGAGCGGGGAACACTGAAGCTTTCTTT. Amino acids: CASSFGGAGNTEAFF.

The chain recombines TRBV4-1 with TRBJ1-1, with D possibly being TRBD1 (5 bases). With 0 bases removed from V and 4 bases from J, the gap between germline ends came to 9 bases. This CDR3 is 14 amino acids long. Germline V gene lookup returns CDR1 MGHRA and CDR2 YSYEKL. The CDR3 protein is CASSQDLGVTEAFF. The CDR3 DNA reads as TGCGCCAGCAGCCAAGACCTGGGGGTCACTGAAGCTTTCTTT.

This clone occurred a few times. The chain carries TRBV7-6 and TRBJ2-3, with 7 positions matching TRBD1. CDR1 is SGHVS, CDR2 FNYEAQ, per germline. The V segment lost 6 bases and the J segment 2 bases; nucleotides outside the gene matches: 11. CDR3 length equals 16 residues. CDR3 loop: CASRRGGGHLTDTQYF. The DNA for the CDR3 is TGTGCCAGCAGGAGAGGGGGCGGCCATCTCACAGATACGCAGTATTTT.

This rearrangement joins TRBV11-2 to TRBJ2-2, with TRBD1 matching 9 bases. Germline CDR1 SGHAT, CDR2 FQNNGV. CDR3 length: 16 amino acids. V lost 6 bases, J lost 4 bases, and 9 bases stayed unmatched. In nucleotides, the CDR3 is TGTGCCAGCAGACCGTACGACAGGGGGTTCACCGGGGAGCTGTTTTTT. The encoded protein is CASRPYDRGFTGELFF.

This chain uses TRBV28 with TRBJ1-2; D unresolved. The CDR3 runs to 14 residues. V was cut by 6 bases and J by 0 bases, with 11 bases left in between. The germline CDR1 and CDR2 sequences are MDHEN and SYDVKM. The CDR3 region is CASSLWQANYGYTF. CDR3 DNA sequence: TGTGCCAGCAGCCTATGGCAGGCTAACTATGGCTACACCTTC.

V is TRBV19 and J is TRBJ1-4; D perhaps matches TRBD1 (5 bases). This CDR3 has 17 amino acids. Germline V lookup: CDR1 LNHDA, CDR2 SQIVND (reference sequence). Trimming left V 3 bases short and J 5 bases short, with 19 bases between. The CDR3 loop reads CASSIFTPDMGNEKLFF. As DNA, the CDR3 is TGTGCCAGTAGTATCTTCACTCCGGACATGGGAAATGAAAAACTGTTTTTT.

The chain has TRBV2 and TRBJ2-1, with D perhaps assigned TRBD1 or TRBD2 (5 bases each). The CDR3 contains 13 residues. Germline V lookup: CDR1 SNHLY, CDR2 FYNNEI. Between the trimmed V and J ends, which lost 7 bases and 9 bases, there was a span of 16 bases. The CDR3 spells CASKGLQAGEQFF. The CDR3 nucleotides read TGTGCCAGCAAGGGGCTACAGGCGGGTGAGCAGTTCTTC. Full variable domain (remainder filled in from reference TRBV2 and TRBJ2-1): EPEVTQTPSHQVTQMGQEVILRCVPISNHLYFYWYRQILGQKVEFLVSFYNNEISEKSEIFDDQFSVERPDGSNFTLKIRSTKLEDSAMYFCASKGLQAGEQFFGPGTRLTVL.

This rearrangement joins TRBV5-1 to TRBJ2-6; unclear D gene. This CDR3 is built from 16 residues. Germline CDR1 and CDR2: SGHRS and YFSETQ. Trimming took off 2 bases at V and 4 bases at J, with 13 bases between the two ends. CDR3 sequence: CASSFVSSLGANVLTF. The CDR3 DNA reads TGCGCCAGCAGCTTTGTCAGTTCCCTGGGGGCCAACGTCCTGACTTTC.

The rearrangement uses TRBV5-6 and TRBJ1-1, with D uncertain. The CDR3 is made up of 12 amino acids. CDR1 and CDR2 from the germline V gene are SGHDT and YYEEEE. With 5 bases removed from V and 5 bases from J, the gap between germline ends came to 10 bases. This CDR3 is CASRQGRTEAFF. Written as DNA, the CDR3 is TGTGCCAGCAGACAAGGTAGGACTGAAGCTTTCTTT.

The chain carries TRBV30 and TRBJ2-2, with D perhaps matching TRBD2 (5 bases). The germline gives CDR1 GTSNPN, CDR2 SVGIG (reference sequence). The CDR3 has 14 amino acids. The CDR3 bases are TGTGCTTCGAAGGTCCAGCGGTTCACCGGGGAGCTGTTTTTT. This codes for CASKVQRFTGELFF.

V usage is TRBV6-2 or TRBV6-3 and J usage is TRBJ2-5, with TRBD1 matching over 7 bases. Germline-derived CDR1 and CDR2 are MNHEY and SVGEGT. CDR3 length equals 15 residues. Unmatched junction bases numbered 11, after V lost 6 bases and J lost 4 bases. CDR3 protein: CASSTDRARGETQYF. CDR3 nucleotides: TGTGCCAGCAGCACCGACAGGGCCAGAGGAGAGACCCAGTACTTC.

The V and J genes are TRBV12-3 or TRBV12-4 and TRBJ1-2; D uncertain. This CDR3 comprises 13 residues. V was shortened by 7 bases and J by 4 bases, with 13 bases between the two germline ends. The CDR3 sequence is CASTLDGFYGYTF. CDR3 nucleotide sequence: TGTGCCAGCACCTTAGACGGCTTCTATGGCTACACCTTC.

The J gene is TRBJ1-2, the V gene TRBV10-3; D uncertain. Germline CDR1 and CDR2: ENHRY and SYGVKD. V gave up 0 bases and J gave up 2 bases, with 13 bases separating them. The CDR3 is made up of 16 amino acids. In DNA, the CDR3 is TGTGCCATCAGTGAGTCCCCAGCTGGACCCAACTATGGCTACACCTTC. Translating gives CAISESPAGPNYGYTF.

The V call is TRBV19, the J call TRBJ1-1, with 8 bases fitting TRBD1. Trimming cost V 4 bases and J 3 bases; bases outside gene matches: 4. The germline gives CDR1 LNHDA, CDR2 SQIVND (reference sequence). This CDR3 comprises 14 residues. The CDR3 region is CASSKTGVDTEAFF. CDR3 DNA: TGTGCCAGTAGTAAGACAGGGGTGGACACTGAAGCTTTCTTT.

This chain joins TRBV29-1 and TRBJ1-1; the D is unclear. V was shortened by 6 bases and J by 3 bases, with 8 bases between the two germline ends. Germline CDR1 is SQVTM and CDR2 is ANQGSEA. The CDR3 consists of 11 residues. The CDR3 protein is CSVRQDTEAFF. CDR3 sequence (DNA): TGCAGCGTGCGTCAGGACACTGAAGCTTTCTTT.

The chain uses TRBV6-6 and TRBJ2-1; 10 bases agree with TRBD1. This CDR3 contains 18 residues. The V gene's germline CDR1 is MNHNY and CDR2 SVGAGI (reference sequence). The J segment lost 4 bases and the V segment lost 5 bases, leaving 14 bases of the junction unmatched. The chain's CDR3 is CASSPQGPGTGVYNEQFF. Written as DNA, the CDR3 is TGTGCCAGCAGTCCCCAGGGCCCAGGGACAGGGGTTTACAATGAGCAGTTCTTC.

This chain joins TRBV6-1 and TRBJ2-3; D not certain. This CDR3 region has 15 residues. The germline V gene encodes CDR1 MNHNS and CDR2 SASEGT. V lost 1 base and J lost 6, with 14 bases in between. CDR3: CASSEDLTVWDTQYF. For the CDR3, the DNA is TGTGCCAGCAGTGAAGATCTCACCGTTTGGGATACGCAGTATTTT.

This chain connects TRBV14 to TRBJ2-2; D not certain. V lost 0 bases and J 7 bases, leaving 6 bases between the germline ends. The CDR3 has 13 amino acids. Germline lookup yields CDR1 SGHDN and CDR2 FVKESK. CDR3 in DNA: TGTGCCAGCAGCCAAGAAAGAGACGGGGAGCTGTTTTTT. Translating it yields CASSQERDGELFF. Complete variable domain (other parts from reference TRBV14 and TRBJ2-2): EAGVTQFPSHSVIEKGQTVTLRCDPISGHDNLYWYRRVMGKEIKFLLHFVKESKQDESGMPNNRFLAERTGGTYSTLKVQPAELEDSGVYFCASSQERDGELFFGEGSRLTVL.

The chain carries TRBV29-1 and TRBJ1-5; D is unclear. The V gene's germline CDR1 is SQVTM and CDR2 ANQGSEA. V lost 6 bases to trimming and J lost 7 bases, with 16 bases between them. This CDR3 region has 13 residues. The CDR3 spells CSVGGRNGQPQHF. The CDR3 DNA reads as TGCAGCGTGGGCGGCCGGAATGGGCAGCCCCAGCATTTT.

V is TRBV7-9 and J is TRBJ2-3; D is perhaps TRBD2 (6 bases). The CDR3 contains 14 residues. V was trimmed by 5 bases and J by 4 bases, leaving 13 bases between them. Germline V gene data show CDR1 as SEHNR and CDR2 as FQNEAQ (reference sequence). CDR3 sequence: CASSPGLTPDTQYF. CDR3 nucleotides: TGTGCCAGCAGCCCCGGACTAACCCCAGATACGCAGTATTTT.

The rearrangement joins TRBV7-9 to TRBJ1-2; 11 bases match TRBD1. Germline V gene lookup returns CDR1 SEHNR and CDR2 FQNEAQ (reference sequence). The junction had 12 bases not matched to a gene; V was cut back by 5 bases and J by 7 bases. This CDR3 is 16 amino acids long. The CDR3 protein is CASSQAGGQGAGGYTF. DNA of the CDR3: TGTGCCAGCAGCCAAGCCGGTGGACAGGGGGCCGGTGGCTACACCTTC.

The chain recombines TRBV6-1 with TRBJ1-3, with D unclear. This CDR3 is 15 amino acids long. Trimming shortened V by 3 bases and J by 0 bases, and 9 bases separated the two germline ends. Per the germline V gene, CDR1 is MNHNS and CDR2 is SASEGT. The DNA of the CDR3 is TGTGCCAGCAGTGAGGGGTTCTACTCTGGAAACACCATATATTTT. The encoded protein is CASSEGFYSGNTIYF.

This clone was counted between two and nine times. V is TRBV30 and J is TRBJ1-3; the D is unclear. V lost 7 bases to trimming and J lost 0 bases, with 10 bases between them. The CDR3 has 13 residues. Germline V gives CDR1 GTSNPN, CDR2 SVGIG (reference sequence). The CDR3 loop reads CAFGLYSGNTIYF. CDR3 nucleotides: TGTGCCTTTGGTCTCTACTCTGGAAACACCATATATTTT.